The clone carrying this T cell receptor beta chain occurred many times. The antigen is undetermined. Trimming left V 3 bases short and J 5 bases short, with 11 bases between. Germline loops: CDR1 SGHTA, CDR2 FQGNSA. CDR3 length: 13 residues. This entry is derived from a study of T cell repertoires in cytomegalovirus infection. TCRdb recomputed calls from the reads with MiXCR, one row per CDR3 protein. The data show about 470,000 distinct CDR3 sequences, with roughly 42% seen just once and approximately 40% held by the top ten. The chain carries TRBV7-2 and TRBJ2-7, with D unresolved. This clonotype was sampled from a human donor in good health (CMV status not recorded). Some clones in this sample may be carry-over from other donors' samples. The sequencing here drew on cultured PBMCs, taken from culture after CMV antigen stimulation. This CDR3 is CASSFMARNEQYF. CDR3 nucleotide sequence: TGTGCCAGCAGCTTTATGGCGAGGAACGAGCAGTACTTC. Combining the CDR3 with reference TRBV7-2 and TRBJ2-7 gives the whole variable domain GAGVSQSPSNKVTEKGKDVELRCDPISGHTALYWYRQSLGQGLEFLIYFQGNSAPDKSGLPSDRFSAERTGGSVSTLTIQRTQQEDSAVYLCASSFMARNEQYFGPGTRLTVT.